Shown below are 26 T cell receptor beta chains from a single sample sequenced in a study of cytomegalovirus exposure and HLA in healthy donors. This PCR relied on a set of 60 Vbeta primers and 13 Jbeta primers. Produced via immunoSEQ multiplex PCR; TCRdb's table is partial and in-frame only. The sample shows roughly 130,000 clones, roughly 88% of them seen only once. Source material: PBMCs. The origin of the receptors is a man aged 50-59 years in good health and CMV-seronegative.

The chain links TRBV5-1 to TRBJ2-2, with 7 bases aligning to TRBD1. V shed 6 bases and J 3 bases; nucleotides not matched to a gene: 8. Germline lookup yields CDR1 SGHRS and CDR2 YFSETQ. The CDR3 runs 15 residues. The CDR3 nucleotides read TGCGCCAGCAAGAAGGGGGCGTTGGACACCGGGGAGCTGTTTTTT. This sequence encodes CASKKGALDTGELFF.

The chain recombines TRBV5-4 with TRBJ1-6; TRBD1 matches 12 bases. CDR1 is SGHNT, CDR2 YYREEE, per germline (reference sequence). The ends lost 4 bases at V and 10 bases at J; junction bases unmatched: 9. The CDR3 length is 16 residues. Here the CDR3 DNA reads TGTGCCAGCAGCAATTCCGGGACAGGGGGCCGGTCACCCCTCCACTTT. It encodes CASSNSGTGGRSPLHF.

J is TRBJ2-2 and V is TRBV6-5; D ambiguous. The CDR3 contains 15 residues. Germline V gene sequence: CDR1 MNHEY, CDR2 SVGAGI. V gave up 6 bases and J gave up 0 bases, with 11 bases separating them. The CDR3 spells CASSRWAANTGELFF. In DNA, the CDR3 is TGTGCCAGCAGCCGCTGGGCTGCGAACACCGGGGAGCTGTTTTTT.

J is TRBJ2-3 and V is TRBV5-1; 7 bases map to TRBD2. Germline CDR1 reads SGHRS; CDR2 reads YFSETQ. Unmatched junction bases numbered 6, after V lost 3 bases and J lost 5 bases. This CDR3 contains 14 residues. CDR3 bases: TGCGCCAGCAGCTCGGGGGGTTTCAAAGATACGCAGTATTTT. This sequence encodes CASSSGGFKDTQYF.

The V gene is TRBV29-1, the J gene TRBJ1-1, with D perhaps TRBD1 (6 bases). CDR1 and CDR2 (germline): SQVTM, ANQGSEA. Trimming removed 7 bases at V and 2 bases at J, with 14 bases between. The CDR3 is made up of 13 amino acids. CDR3 in amino acids: CSAIPGDNTEAFF. The CDR3 coding sequence is TGCAGCGCTATACCAGGGGATAACACTGAAGCTTTCTTT.

The gene calls are TRBV4-3 and TRBJ1-6, with D possibly matching TRBD1 (6 bases). V lost 1 base and J lost 6, with 13 bases in between. This CDR3 has 16 residues. Germline values: CDR1 LGHNA, CDR2 YSLEER. The chain's CDR3 is CASSQGGPNTNSPLHF. The CDR3 DNA follows: TGCGCCAGCAGCCAAGGGGGGCCGAATACTAATTCACCCCTCCACTTT.

The rearrangement links TRBV19 to TRBJ2-2; possibly TRBD2 for D (6 bases). The V end lost 4 bases, the J end lost 5 bases, and 17 bases lay between the germline ends. The germline CDR1 and CDR2 sequences are LNHDA and SQIVND (reference sequence). The CDR3 contains 16 residues. The CDR3 protein is CASSTLPPGRTGELFF. Here the CDR3 DNA reads TGTGCCAGTAGTACGCTACCCCCGGGGAGGACCGGGGAGCTGTTTTTT.

This chain uses TRBV7-2 with TRBJ2-3; possibly TRBD1 for D (6 bases). The CDR3 is 14 amino acids. The V and J ends lost 6 bases and 1 base respectively, with 11 bases between them. The germline V gene has CDR1 SGHTA and CDR2 FQGNSA. CDR3 region: CASRPNRGTDTQYF. CDR3 bases: TGTGCCAGCAGACCTAACAGGGGCACAGATACGCAGTATTTT. The whole variable domain, filled in from reference TRBV7-2 and TRBJ2-3, reads GAGVSQSPSNKVTEKGKDVELRCDPISGHTALYWYRQSLGQGLEFLIYFQGNSAPDKSGLPSDRFSAERTGGSVSTLTIQRTQQEDSAVYLCASRPNRGTDTQYFGPGTRLTVL.

The chain is built from TRBV4-2 and TRBJ1-4, with 9 bases that match TRBD1. CDR1 is LGHNA and CDR2 is YNFKEQ in the germline V gene. CDR3 length equals 19 residues. Trimming at V came to 4 bases and at J to 0 bases, leaving 12 bases not matched to a gene. CDR3 amino acids: CASSLDPDRGGATNEKLFF. In nucleotides, the CDR3 is TGTGCCAGCAGCCTCGATCCGGACAGGGGAGGGGCAACTAATGAAAAACTGTTTTTT.

This chain links TRBV2 with TRBJ2-2, with TRBD2 matching 9 bases. V lost 0 bases to trimming and J lost 3 bases; unmatched junction nucleotides: 5. Germline V gives CDR1 SNHLY, CDR2 FYNNEI. This CDR3 contains 17 residues. CDR3 in DNA: TGTGCCAGCAGTGAAGCGTGGGCGGGGGGGGACACCGGGGAGCTGTTTTTT. It specifies CASSEAWAGGDTGELFF.

The chain uses TRBV10-1 and TRBJ2-5; D gene uncertain. V was clipped by 0 bases and J by 5 bases, with 10 bases between them. The CDR3 has 14 amino acids. CDR1 is WNHNN and CDR2 is SYGVQD in the germline V gene (reference sequence). CDR3 in amino acids: CASSESWLPETQYF. DNA for the CDR3: TGCGCCAGCAGTGAGTCTTGGCTTCCCGAGACCCAGTACTTC.

The chain recombines TRBV7-2 with TRBJ2-1; D is unclear. Germline CDR1 is SGHTA and CDR2 is FQGNSA. Trimming took 1 base from V and 0 from J, leaving 16 bases between them. This CDR3 comprises 18 residues. Here the CDR3 reads CASSLVSGFFSSYNEQFF. CDR3 in DNA: TGTGCCAGCAGCTTAGTATCCGGGTTTTTCAGCTCCTACAATGAGCAGTTCTTC.

This clone was seen a handful of times. The V gene is TRBV9, the J gene TRBJ2-2, with a possible D match to TRBD1 (6 bases). The ends were cut back, 4 bases at V and 6 bases at J, with 22 bases in the middle. The CDR3 has 17 amino acids. The germline V gene has CDR1 SGDLS and CDR2 YYNGEE. CDR3 region: CASSTDRNPYFSGELFF. CDR3 DNA: TGTGCCAGCAGCACCGACAGGAACCCTTACTTCTCCGGGGAGCTGTTTTTT.

The chain joins TRBV10-3 to TRBJ2-3; D perhaps matches TRBD1 (6 bases). The CDR3 totals 14 residues. Trimming shortened V by 4 bases and J by 1 base, and 9 bases separated the two germline ends. Looked up from germline, CDR1 is ENHRY and CDR2 is SYGVKD. In DNA form, the CDR3 reads TGTGCCATCAGTGCTCGGACAGGCACAGATACGCAGTATTTT. It yields the protein CAISARTGTDTQYF.

The table lists this clone with a few counts. V gene TRBV6-4 combines with J gene TRBJ2-1; 11 nucleotides agree with TRBD2. This CDR3 has 15 residues. The V gene end was trimmed by 6 bases and the J gene end by 8 bases; junction bases not matched to a gene: 9. The germline V gene has CDR1 MRHNA and CDR2 SNTAGT. DNA for the CDR3: TGTGCCAGCAGGTCCCTAGCGGGGGGCCGGGATGAGCAGTTCTTC. Translating it yields CASRSLAGGRDEQFF.

This clone was counted between two and nine times. The rearrangement joins TRBV6-6 to TRBJ2-2, with a possible D match to TRBD1 (5 bases). Trimming left V 2 bases short and J 0 bases short, with 10 bases between. The CDR3 is made up of 16 amino acids. CDR1 MNHNY and CDR2 SVGAGI come from the germline V gene (reference sequence). This CDR3 is CASSYPRTTNTGELFF. CDR3 sequence (DNA): TGTGCCAGCAGTTACCCCCGGACAACGAACACCGGGGAGCTGTTTTTT.

The sample holds one count of this clone. This chain links TRBV19 with TRBJ2-3; the D gene is possibly TRBD2 (6 bases). Trimming took 3 bases from V and 0 from J, leaving 10 bases between them. Germline V gene lookup returns CDR1 LNHDA and CDR2 SQIVND (reference sequence). This CDR3 contains 15 residues. CDR3 region: CASSIATRSTDTQYF. CDR3 in DNA: TGTGCCAGTAGTATCGCGACTAGAAGCACAGATACGCAGTATTTT. Drawing the rest from reference TRBV19 and TRBJ2-3, the complete variable domain is DGGITQSPKYLFRKEGQNVTLSCEQNLNHDAMYWYRQDPGQGLRLIYYSQIVNDFQKGDIAEGYSVSREKKESFPLTVTSAQKNPTAFYLCASSIATRSTDTQYFGPGTRLTVL.

The V and J genes are TRBV5-4 and TRBJ1-1, with 7 bases that match TRBD1. The CDR3 is 13 amino acids. Looked up from germline, CDR1 is SGHNT and CDR2 is YYREEE (reference sequence). With V trimmed by 3 bases and J by 10 bases, 9 bases remained unmatched. CDR3 protein: CASSSRTGPGAFF. CDR3 DNA: TGTGCCAGCAGCTCTCGGACAGGCCCTGGAGCTTTCTTT.

The V call is TRBV7-2, the J call TRBJ1-5; D perhaps matches TRBD1 (6 bases). The germline V and J ends were trimmed by 5 bases and 4 bases, with 12 bases remaining between them. CDR3 length equals 14 residues. In germline, CDR1 is SGHTA, CDR2 FQGNSA. CDR3 sequence reads: CASSGMRGNQPQHF. The CDR3 coding sequence is TGTGCCAGCAGCGGAATGAGGGGGAATCAGCCCCAGCATTTT.

The V gene is TRBV30, the J gene TRBJ2-5; D remains ambiguous. Germline CDR1 reads GTSNPN; CDR2 reads SVGIG (reference sequence). CDR3 length: 14 amino acids. V lost 0 bases and J 1 base, leaving 9 bases between the germline ends. The CDR3 nucleotides are TGTGCCTGGAGTGTGGGCAACCTCCAAGAGACCCAGTACTTC. This gives the protein CAWSVGNLQETQYF.

The chain combines TRBV10-2 with TRBJ1-6; 9 bases agree with TRBD1. The CDR3 totals 16 residues. J lost 7 bases, V lost 6 bases, and 10 bases had no gene match. The V gene's germline CDR1 is WSHSY and CDR2 SAAADI. The CDR3 spells CASSTLVGQGNSPLHF. The CDR3 DNA sequence: TGCGCCAGCAGCACCCTCGTTGGACAGGGGAATTCACCCCTCCACTTT.

V gene TRBV6-1 combines with J gene TRBJ1-5; D not certain. The CDR3 is made up of 14 amino acids. CDR1 is MNHNS and CDR2 is SASEGT in the germline V gene. With 3 bases removed from V and 2 bases from J, the gap between germline ends came to 8 bases. The CDR3 DNA reads as TGTGCCAGCAGTGAGGTGGCCCGCAATCAGCCCCAGCATTTT. The encoded protein is CASSEVARNQPQHF.

Notes on this clone: The sample contains more than one DNA sequence encoding this CDR3. The V and J genes are TRBV12-5 and TRBJ1-1, with a weak D call TRBD1 (5 bases). Trimming took off 1 base at V and 6 bases at J, with 6 bases between the two ends. Germline assignment: CDR1 LGHNT and CDR2 FRNRAP. This CDR3 is 12 amino acids long. The CDR3 DNA reads as TGTGCTAGTGGTTTGGGGACATCTGAAGCTTTCTTT. Its protein product is CASGLGTSEAFF.

This clone was seen a few times. The chain carries TRBV7-9 and TRBJ2-5, with a possible D match to TRBD2 (6 bases). Trimming pared 3 bases from V and 1 base from J, leaving 18 bases between. The CDR3 loop spans 17 amino acids. Germline assignment: CDR1 SEHNR and CDR2 FQNEAQ (reference sequence). CDR3 DNA: TGTGCCAGCAGCTTTCGGCGGTTAGCGGACACCCAAGAGACCCAGTACTTC. Translation: CASSFRRLADTQETQYF.

This chain links TRBV7-8 with TRBJ1-6; a weak D match, TRBD1 (6 bases). The CDR3 is made up of 22 amino acids. Looked up from germline, CDR1 is SGHVS and CDR2 is FQNEAQ. V was cut by 4 bases and J by 3 bases, with 31 bases left in between. CDR3 amino acids: CASSWPNPKGDLDQIYNSPLHF. The CDR3 coding sequence is TGTGCCAGCAGCTGGCCCAACCCGAAGGGGGATCTCGACCAGATCTATAATTCACCCCTCCACTTT.

The rearrangement links TRBV15 to TRBJ1-1, with 7 bases aligning to TRBD1. Germline CDR1 is LNHNV and CDR2 is YYDKDF (reference sequence). CDR3 length equals 12 residues. V shed 2 bases, J shed 11 bases, and the junction held 5 bases outside the gene matches. CDR3 amino acids: CATSRPDRAAFF. The DNA for the CDR3 is TGTGCCACCAGCAGACCAGACAGGGCGGCTTTCTTT.